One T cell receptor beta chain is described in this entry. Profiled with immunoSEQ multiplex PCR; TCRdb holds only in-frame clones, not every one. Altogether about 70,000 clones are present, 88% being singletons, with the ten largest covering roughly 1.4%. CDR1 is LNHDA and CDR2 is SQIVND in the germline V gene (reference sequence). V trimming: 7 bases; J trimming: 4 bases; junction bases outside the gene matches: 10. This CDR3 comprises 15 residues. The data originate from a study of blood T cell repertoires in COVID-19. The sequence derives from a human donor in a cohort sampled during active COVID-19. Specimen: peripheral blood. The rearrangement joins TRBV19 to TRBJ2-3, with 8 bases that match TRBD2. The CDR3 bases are TGTGCCAGTACCCCACCTAGCGGGCGTCCAGATACGCAGTATTTT. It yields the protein CASTPPSGRPDTQYF.